The present T cell receptor beta chain was sequenced within a study of cytomegalovirus exposure and HLA in healthy donors. Points from the study as a whole: Reported performance of the classifier showed diagnosis of cytomegalovirus status with high specificity and sensitivity. As a later analysis revealed, most CMV-associated TCR beta chains appeared HLA-restricted.

The PCR had 60 Vbeta and 13 Jbeta primers. How the authors handled the data: Later reanalysis found 75 million to 95 million unique TCR beta chains, about 10 million of them shared. Assay: immunoSEQ multiplex PCR; the TCRdb copy retains only in-frame clones and omits some. The V and J calls and clone size come from that table; D and trimming were worked out from the DNA. Among about 82,000 clones, over 80% were seen once, and the ten largest hold 2.3%. This CDR3 contains 17 residues. Trimming removed 3 bases from V and 5 bases from J, with 20 bases in between. CDR1 is LNHDA and CDR2 is SQIVND in the germline V gene (reference sequence). Worth noting for this clone: The target antigen is unknown.

This chain links TRBV19 with TRBJ2-1; a weak D match, TRBD2 (5 bases). The sequencing sample was made of PBMCs. The TCR sequence derives from a man aged 18 to 30 in good health and CMV-seronegative. DNA of the CDR3: TGTGCCAGTAGTATTGGGGAGACTATTATACGGAACAATGAGCAGTTCTTC. It specifies CASSIGETIIRNNEQFF. The variable domain in full, completed from reference TRBV19 and TRBJ2-1, reads DGGITQSPKYLFRKEGQNVTLSCEQNLNHDAMYWYRQDPGQGLRLIYYSQIVNDFQKGDIAEGYSVSREKKESFPLTVTSAQKNPTAFYLCASSIGETIIRNNEQFFGPGTRLTVL.